The 32 T cell receptor beta chains below were found in one sample sequenced in a study of chemoradiotherapy in HPV16-positive cancers (dated by TCRdb to 2022 to 2024). Libraries were constructed by the immunoSEQ multiplex PCR assay. This immuneACCESS table, as held by TCRdb, lists in-frame sequences with V and J called but not all clones. Of the missing ones, under half trace to an unresolved V gene in checked studies; the others have no known cause. The sample data list approximately 38,000 clones, and around 80% of these were observed just once. The ten largest account for 3% to 4% of the sample. Sequencing used blood, obtained from a patient who underwent chemoradiotherapy. The source is a human donor with HPV-associated anogenital cancer.

This clone occurred once. CDR3 amino acids: CASSAESNYGYTF. CDR3 coding DNA: TGTGCCAGCTCAGCCGAGAGCAACTATGGCTACACCTTC. J is TRBJ1-2 and V is TRBV18; D is uncertain. With 5 bases removed from V and 2 bases from J, the gap between germline ends came to 9 bases. Germline CDR1 KGHSH, CDR2 LQKENI. The CDR3 is 13 residues long.

The genes are TRBV19 and TRBJ2-7, with D perhaps TRBD2 (6 bases). With 7 bases removed from V and 5 bases from J, the gap between germline ends came to 12 bases. Germline lookup yields CDR1 LNHDA and CDR2 SQIVND (reference sequence). The CDR3 spans 12 residues. CDR3 residues: CASTGRGHEQYF. The DNA of the CDR3 is TGTGCCAGTACTGGGCGGGGCCACGAGCAGTACTTC.

The chain joins TRBV18 to TRBJ1-2; D is ambiguous. The germline V and J ends were trimmed by 2 bases and 2 bases, with 6 bases remaining between them. CDR3 length equals 13 residues. Germline V gene sequence: CDR1 KGHSH, CDR2 LQKENI. The CDR3 sequence: CASSPDGNYGYTF. CDR3 nucleotides: TGTGCCAGCTCACCAGACGGCAACTATGGCTACACCTTC.

J is TRBJ2-7 and V is TRBV19, with 11 bases identical to TRBD1. The V and J ends lost 5 bases and 2 bases, in that order; junction bases with no gene match: 5. Germline-derived CDR1 and CDR2 are LNHDA and SQIVND (reference sequence). The CDR3 extends over 15 amino acids. CDR3 loop: CASSVPGQGAYEQYF. CDR3 nucleotide sequence: TGTGCCAGTAGTGTTCCGGGACAGGGGGCCTACGAGCAGTACTTC.

The rearrangement joins TRBV9 to TRBJ2-7; no clear D gene. The CDR3 is made up of 16 amino acids. Germline-derived CDR1 and CDR2 are SGDLS and YYNGEE. The V end was cut by 4 bases, the J end by 0 bases, with 17 bases between. The CDR3 protein is CASSFHPDLPSYEQYF. In DNA form, the CDR3 reads TGTGCCAGCAGCTTCCACCCGGATCTACCCTCCTACGAGCAGTACTTC.

The chain carries TRBV11-1 and TRBJ2-7; 7 bases are a match to TRBD2. Germline loops: CDR1 SGHAT, CDR2 FQDESV (reference sequence). This CDR3 is built from 14 residues. Germline trimming cut 6 bases from V and 0 bases from J; bases unmatched to any gene: 5. The CDR3 DNA follows: TGTGCCAGCAGTCCCGGGACTATCTCCTACGAGCAGTACTTC. As protein: CASSPGTISYEQYF.

The chain carries TRBV6-5 and TRBJ1-1; possibly TRBD1 for D (5 bases). Germline assignment: CDR1 MNHEY and CDR2 SVGAGI. V lost 3 bases to trimming and J lost 4 bases, with 9 bases between them. The CDR3 sequence is 13 residues long. This CDR3 reads CASSYGGITEAFF. The CDR3 DNA is TGTGCCAGCAGTTATGGGGGGATCACTGAAGCTTTCTTT.

The V and J genes are TRBV13 and TRBJ1-5; no firm D call. The CDR3 loop spans 12 amino acids. Trimming cost V 2 bases and J 4 bases, with 3 bases left between them. Per the germline V gene, CDR1 is PRHDT and CDR2 is FYEKMQ (reference sequence). CDR3 coding DNA: TGTGCCAGCAGCTTACTGAATCAGCCCCAGCATTTT. Its protein product is CASSLLNQPQHF.

The chain has TRBV5-6 and TRBJ1-5; 10 bases align to TRBD1. Trimming at V came to 0 bases and at J to 1 base, leaving 4 bases not matched to a gene. The germline CDR1 and CDR2 sequences are SGHDT and YYEEEE. This CDR3 contains 17 residues. Written as DNA, the CDR3 is TGTGCCAGCAGCTTGGGACAGGGGGCCGGGAGCAATCAGCCCCAGCATTTT. Translation: CASSLGQGAGSNQPQHF.

This clone was observed once. This sequence joins TRBV4-3 and TRBJ2-3; D gene unclear. CDR1 LGHNA and CDR2 YSLEER come from the germline V gene. The CDR3 runs 15 residues. The V end was cut by 1 base, the J end by 0 bases, with 8 bases between. CDR3 protein: CASSQGQSSTDTQYF. Written as DNA, the CDR3 is TGCGCCAGCAGCCAAGGGCAGTCTAGCACAGATACGCAGTATTTT.

The CDR3 DNA is TGTGCCAGCTACTCGCACGGGGGGCGGGGCTACACCTTC. Its translation: CASYSHGGRGYTF. V is TRBV27 and J is TRBJ1-2; the D gene is possibly TRBD1 (6 bases). This CDR3 has 13 amino acids. V lost 8 bases to trimming and J lost 8 bases, with 18 bases between them. Germline V gene data show CDR1 as MNHEY and CDR2 as SMNVEV (reference sequence).

The V and J genes are TRBV9 and TRBJ1-2, with D uncertain. The V gene lost 0 bases and the J gene lost 8 bases, with 11 bases spanning the gap. This CDR3 is built from 13 residues. Germline CDR1 and CDR2: SGDLS and YYNGEE. CDR3 protein: CASSVDGGGGYTF. The CDR3, as DNA: TGTGCCAGCAGCGTAGATGGTGGCGGGGGCTACACCTTC.

The table lists this clone with a few counts. The gene calls are TRBV5-1 and TRBJ1-2; D is unclear. V lost 2 bases and J 6 bases, leaving 8 bases between the germline ends. This CDR3 contains 12 residues. Per germline, CDR1 SGHRS and CDR2 YFSETQ. The CDR3 here is CASSFGGDGYTF. CDR3 nucleotide sequence: TGCGCCAGCAGCTTTGGAGGTGATGGCTACACCTTC.

This chain links TRBV2 with TRBJ1-1; D is ambiguous. The CDR3 length is 11 residues. V lost 8 bases to trimming and J lost 7 bases, with 11 bases between them. CDR1 and CDR2 from the germline V gene are SNHLY and FYNNEI. In DNA form, the CDR3 reads TGTGCCAGCGGACGCACAGTTGAAGCTTTCTTT. It translates to CASGRTVEAFF. Looking up the rest from reference TRBV2 and TRBJ1-1 gives the full variable domain: EPEVTQTPSHQVTQMGQEVILRCVPISNHLYFYWYRQILGQKVEFLVSFYNNEISEKSEIFDDQFSVERPDGSNFTLKIRSTKLEDSAMYFCASGRTVEAFFGQGTRLTVV.

V is TRBV9 and J is TRBJ2-5; 11 bases match TRBD2. Trimming removed 4 bases from V and 5 bases from J; junction bases left unmatched: 7. Germline lookup yields CDR1 SGDLS and CDR2 YYNGEE. The CDR3 spans 15 residues. The CDR3 loop is CASSFSGGARETQYF. The DNA for the CDR3 is TGTGCCAGCAGCTTTAGCGGGGGGGCCCGGGAGACCCAGTACTTC.

This chain links TRBV4-1 with TRBJ2-4; no clear D. The CDR3 is made up of 17 amino acids. V gave up 0 bases and J gave up 0 bases, with 12 bases separating them. From germline, CDR1 is MGHRA and CDR2 YSYEKL. As DNA, the CDR3 is TGCGCCAGCAGCCAAGAGCAGGCCCAGGTAGCCAAAAACATTCAGTACTTC. It codes for CASSQEQAQVAKNIQYF.

J is TRBJ1-2 and V is TRBV10-3; 12 nucleotides line up with TRBD1. Trimming at V came to 7 bases and at J to 0 bases, leaving 9 bases not matched to a gene. Per germline, CDR1 ENHRY and CDR2 SYGVKD. The CDR3 spans 17 residues. CDR3 loop: CAIKPGQGAPSNYGYTF. The CDR3 nucleotides are TGTGCCATCAAACCGGGACAGGGGGCTCCCTCTAACTATGGCTACACCTTC.

The chain has TRBV19 and TRBJ2-7; D not certain. Germline V gene lookup returns CDR1 LNHDA and CDR2 SQIVND (reference sequence). This CDR3 has 14 residues. V shed 1 base and J shed 7 bases, with 14 bases lying between them. The DNA of the CDR3 is TGTGCCAGTAGTATAGTCAAGCAAGCTCGGGAGCAGTACTTC. Its translation is CASSIVKQAREQYF.

This clone was detected only a few times. This chain joins TRBV5-4 and TRBJ1-6; 9 bases map to TRBD1. This CDR3 comprises 14 residues. The V gene's germline CDR1 is SGHNT and CDR2 YYREEE (reference sequence). V trimming: 4 bases; J trimming: 13 bases; junction bases outside the gene matches: 9. DNA of the CDR3: TGTGCCAGCAGCGCTGGGACAGGGAAGGAGCCCCTCCACTTT. Translation: CASSAGTGKEPLHF.

The chain recombines TRBV7-9 with TRBJ1-6, with D tentatively TRBD1 (5 bases). Trimming pared 5 bases from V and 7 bases from J, leaving 9 bases between. Germline lookup yields CDR1 SEHNR and CDR2 FQNEAQ (reference sequence). CDR3 size: 13 residues. CDR3 protein: CASSRGGNSPLHF. CDR3 sequence (DNA): TGTGCCAGCAGCCGCGGGGGAAATTCACCCCTCCACTTT.

The chain has TRBV13 and TRBJ2-7; 10 bases match TRBD1. The V gene's germline CDR1 is PRHDT and CDR2 FYEKMQ (reference sequence). There are 13 residues in the CDR3. J was trimmed by 4 bases and V by 5 bases; bases with no gene match: 2. CDR3 amino acids: CASSRQGAYEQYF. The CDR3 nucleotides read TGTGCCAGCAGCCGACAGGGGGCTTACGAGCAGTACTTC.

This chain joins TRBV23-1 and TRBJ1-6; weak D call: TRBD1 (6 bases). TRBV23-1 is flagged as an ORF with uncertain function. The CDR3 spans 18 residues. Between the trimmed V and J ends, which lost 10 bases and 7 bases, there was a span of 29 bases. Here the CDR3 DNA reads TGCGCCACCCCGCCGACAGGTCCGGCTGAACTCGAGAATTCACCCCTCCACTTT. It codes for CATPPTGPAELENSPLHF.

There are a few counts of this clone. The chain recombines TRBV4-1 with TRBJ1-5; 9 bases fit TRBD1. V was pared by 4 bases and J by 0 bases, with 10 bases of the junction left unmatched. Germline V gene sequence: CDR1 MGHRA, CDR2 YSYEKL. The CDR3 runs 18 residues. CDR3 sequence (DNA): TGCGCCAGCAGCCCGGGCCCGGGACAGGGAAATAGCAATCAGCCCCAGCATTTT. This translates into CASSPGPGQGNSNQPQHF.

This clone was observed a single time. This chain joins TRBV10-3 and TRBJ2-6; D not resolved. V lost 1 base to trimming and J lost 12 bases, with 13 bases between them. Germline CDR1 and CDR2: ENHRY and SYGVKD. The CDR3 length is 14 residues. DNA for the CDR3: TGTGCCATCAGTGAGTTACGGAGTTTGGGCGTCCTGACTTTC. Its translation is CAISELRSLGVLTF.

This chain uses TRBV7-9 with TRBJ1-4; 7 nucleotides match TRBD1. Germline assignment: CDR1 SEHNR and CDR2 FQNEAQ (reference sequence). The junction had 9 bases not matched to a gene; V was cut back by 6 bases and J by 5 bases. This CDR3 spans 15 amino acids. CDR3 coding DNA: TGTGCCAGCAGTCAAACACAGGGGAAAAATGAAAAACTGTTTTTT. Translating gives CASSQTQGKNEKLFF.

The chain uses TRBV29-1 and TRBJ1-4; TRBD1 matches at 10 bases. Germline CDR1 is SQVTM and CDR2 is ANQGSEA. V shed 5 bases, J shed 10 bases, and the junction held 7 bases outside the gene matches. This CDR3 comprises 13 residues. The CDR3 nucleotides are TGCAGCGTTTCGGGACAGGGGAAGAGAAAACTGTTTTTT. Encoded protein: CSVSGQGKRKLFF.

J is TRBJ2-5 and V is TRBV7-9; TRBD2 might be the D (6 bases). The V and J ends lost 1 base and 3 bases respectively, with 12 bases between them. This CDR3 has 15 amino acids. Germline-derived CDR1 and CDR2 are SEHNR and FQNEAQ (reference sequence). The CDR3 here is CASSLGAGGEETQYF. For the CDR3, the DNA is TGTGCCAGCAGCTTAGGGGCTGGCGGGGAAGAGACCCAGTACTTC.

This chain joins TRBV2 and TRBJ1-2; D possibly corresponds to TRBD1 (5 bases). With 5 bases removed from V and 2 bases from J, the gap between germline ends came to 9 bases. This CDR3 region has 13 residues. Per the germline V gene, CDR1 is SNHLY and CDR2 is FYNNEI. CDR3: CASSRDGNYGYTF. The CDR3 nucleotides read TGTGCCAGCAGTCGGGACGGGAACTATGGCTACACCTTC. Complete variable domain (other parts from reference TRBV2 and TRBJ1-2): EPEVTQTPSHQVTQMGQEVILRCVPISNHLYFYWYRQILGQKVEFLVSFYNNEISEKSEIFDDQFSVERPDGSNFTLKIRSTKLEDSAMYFCASSRDGNYGYTFGSGTRLTVV.

This clone was observed a handful of times. Germline is not matched at one junction end, which may reflect a read error. V usage is TRBV6-4 and J usage is TRBJ1-2; 9 nucleotides align to TRBD1. The length of the CDR3 is 13 residues. The germline V gene encodes CDR1 MRHNA and CDR2 SNTAGT. CDR3 in DNA: TGTGCCAGCAGTGACTCGATTGGGGACAGGGTCTTCTTC. Amino acids: CASSDSIGDRVFF.

V is TRBV4-1 and J is TRBJ2-3; TRBD2 matches at 14 bases. Germline V lookup: CDR1 MGHRA, CDR2 YSYEKL. There are 21 residues in the CDR3. Trimming at V came to 3 bases and at J to 5 bases, leaving 19 bases not matched to a gene. The CDR3 loop is CASSQAGTSGGPSHDIDTQYF. For the CDR3, the DNA is TGCGCCAGCAGCCAGGCAGGGACTAGCGGGGGACCCAGCCATGATATAGATACGCAGTATTTT.

The J gene is TRBJ1-2, the V gene TRBV6-5; D may be TRBD1 (6 bases). Germline lookup yields CDR1 MNHEY and CDR2 SVGAGI. This CDR3 region has 13 residues. Trimming removed 6 bases from V and 4 bases from J, with 12 bases in between. CDR3: CASRSTGLYGYTF. CDR3 sequence (DNA): TGTGCCAGCAGATCGACAGGTCTCTATGGCTACACCTTC.

This rearrangement joins TRBV5-5 to TRBJ1-2, with D possibly matching TRBD1 (6 bases). The length of the CDR3 is 17 residues. Germline loops: CDR1 SGHKS, CDR2 YYEKEE (reference sequence). With 1 base removed from V and 2 bases from J, the gap between germline ends came to 18 bases. The CDR3 DNA reads as TGTGCCAGCAGCTTGATTTTGTTGTCCGGGGGCAACTATGGCTACACCTTC. Translating gives CASSLILLSGGNYGYTF. Complete variable domain (other parts from reference TRBV5-5 and TRBJ1-2): DAGVTQSPTHLIKTRGQQVTLRCSPISGHKSVSWYQQVLGQGPQFIFQYYEKEERGRGNFPDRFSARQFPNYSSELNVNALLLGDSALYLCASSLILLSGGNYGYTFGSGTRLTVV.